These 3 T cell receptor beta chains share one sample of origin, sequenced in a study of cytomegalovirus exposure and HLA in healthy donors. Data came from immunoSEQ multiplex PCR; TCRdb stores just in-frame clones and leaves some out. The table lists around 150,000 clones, 91% of them singletons. The sample consisted of PBMCs. These receptors all come from a man aged 18 to 30 in good health and CMV-seronegative.

This chain joins TRBV18 and TRBJ2-1; TRBD2 agrees at 14 bases. Germline V lookup: CDR1 KGHSH, CDR2 LQKENI. The junction had 5 bases not matched to a gene; V was cut back by 6 bases and J by 10 bases. The CDR3 spans 14 residues. CDR3 bases: TGTGCCAGCTCCCCGGGACTAGCGGGAGTGGAGCAGTTCTTC. This translates into CASSPGLAGVEQFF.

The V call is TRBV30, the J call TRBJ1-2; D is ambiguous. The CDR3 sequence is 11 residues long. V lost 0 bases to trimming and J lost 8 bases, with 7 bases between them. The germline CDR1 and CDR2 sequences are GTSNPN and SVGIG (reference sequence). CDR3 DNA sequence: TGTGCCTGGAGTGTTCTGTCCGGCTACACCTTC. Translated, it gives CAWSVLSGYTF.

This clone was seen once. V and J are TRBV9 and TRBJ1-3, with 10 bases aligning to TRBD1. The CDR3 loop spans 15 amino acids. J lost 4 bases, V lost 2 bases, and 3 bases had no gene match. Germline CDR1 is SGDLS and CDR2 is YYNGEE. The CDR3 DNA follows: TGTGCCAGCAGCGTCGACAGGGGGCCCGGAAACACCATATATTTT. Protein product: CASSVDRGPGNTIYF.